A selection of T cell receptor beta chains follows, all from one sample in a study of blood T cell repertoires in COVID-19. Method: immunoSEQ multiplex PCR; TCRdb's copy keeps in-frame clones and lacks some. Altogether fewer than 65,000 clones are present, 85% to 95% being singletons, with the ten largest covering about 4.2%. The sample was peripheral blood. The receptors come from a man in his fifties with acute or convalescent COVID-19. Both conserved end residues are part of each CDR3. The order of the fields is D gene, J gene, V gene, clone size, CDR3 protein, CDR3 DNA. D genes are given only for firm matches. Clone size appears in some rows only: once, few, many, or a class for an expanded clone.

d_gene: -; j_gene: TRBJ1-1; v_gene: TRBV7-9; abundance: once; CDR3aa: CASSLAAGVNTEAFF; CDR3nt: TGTGCCAGCAGCTTAGCGGCGGGGGTAAACACTGAAGCTTTCTTT
d_gene: -; j_gene: TRBJ1-6; v_gene: TRBV27; abundance: -; CDR3aa: CASSPPRRGGSPLHF; CDR3nt: TGTGCCAGCAGTCCCCCTAGGAGGGGTGGTTCACCCCTCCACTTT
d_gene: -; j_gene: TRBJ2-2; v_gene: TRBV21-1; abundance: -; CDR3aa: CAQRRGGRGVVYTGELFF; CDR3nt: TGTGCCCAGCGTAGGGGGGGGCGCGGAGTCGTGTACACCGGGGAGCTGTTTTTT
d_gene: TRBD2; j_gene: TRBJ2-1; v_gene: TRBV20-1; abundance: -; CDR3aa: CSASFPNRLAGVGNEQFF; CDR3nt: TGCAGTGCTAGTTTTCCCAATAGACTAGCGGGAGTGGGGAATGAGCAGTTCTTC
d_gene: -; j_gene: TRBJ2-6; v_gene: TRBV6-6; abundance: -; CDR3aa: CASSLKGVGGTGANVLTF; CDR3nt: TGTGCCAGCAGTCTAAAGGGGGTTGGCGGTACTGGGGCCAACGTCCTGACTTTC
d_gene: -; j_gene: TRBJ2-1; v_gene: TRBV2; abundance: -; CDR3aa: CASSWDLTYNEQFF; CDR3nt: TGTGCCAGCAGTTGGGACTTAACATACAATGAGCAGTTCTTC
d_gene: TRBD2; j_gene: TRBJ2-3; v_gene: TRBV30; abundance: -; CDR3aa: CAWSWASGDTQYF; CDR3nt: TGTGCCTGGAGTTGGGCTAGCGGGGATACGCAGTATTTT
d_gene: -; j_gene: TRBJ2-2; v_gene: TRBV6-5; abundance: -; CDR3aa: CASKRGANTGELFF; CDR3nt: TGTGCCAGCAAAAGGGGTGCGAACACCGGGGAGCTGTTTTTT
d_gene: -; j_gene: TRBJ2-3; v_gene: TRBV6-5; abundance: once; CDR3aa: CASSYSRSTDTQYF; CDR3nt: TGTGCCAGCAGTTACTCGAGATCAACAGATACGCAGTATTTT
d_gene: -; j_gene: TRBJ2-3; v_gene: TRBV11-2; abundance: -; CDR3aa: CASSSSTDTQYF; CDR3nt: TGTGCCAGCAGCTCTAGCACAGATACGCAGTATTTT
d_gene: -; j_gene: TRBJ2-1; v_gene: TRBV19; abundance: -; CDR3aa: CATSYSYNEQFF; CDR3nt: TGTGCCACCTCCTACTCCTACAATGAGCAGTTCTTC
d_gene: TRBD2; j_gene: TRBJ2-5; v_gene: TRBV3-1/TRBV3-2; abundance: -; CDR3aa: CASSQGRLALETQYF; CDR3nt: TGTGCCAGCAGCCAAGGACGACTAGCTCTGGAGACCCAGTACTTC
d_gene: TRBD1; j_gene: TRBJ2-7; v_gene: TRBV4-3; abundance: -; CDR3aa: CASSQGAGTGAYEQYF; CDR3nt: TGCGCCAGCAGCCAAGGGGCCGGGACAGGGGCCTACGAGCAGTACTTC
d_gene: -; j_gene: TRBJ2-3; v_gene: TRBV10-3; abundance: -; CDR3aa: CAINLDASTDTQYF; CDR3nt: TGTGCCATCAACCTAGACGCTAGCACAGATACGCAGTATTTT
d_gene: TRBD1; j_gene: TRBJ2-7; v_gene: TRBV19; abundance: -; CDR3aa: CASSIVGTGPYEQYF; CDR3nt: TGTGCCAGTAGTATAGTGGGGACAGGTCCCTACGAGCAGTACTTC
d_gene: TRBD2; j_gene: TRBJ2-2; v_gene: TRBV5-1; abundance: -; CDR3aa: CASSFSGRARSGELFF; CDR3nt: TGCGCCAGCAGCTTTAGCGGGAGGGCTCGTTCCGGGGAGCTGTTTTTT
d_gene: -; j_gene: TRBJ1-6; v_gene: TRBV6-2/TRBV6-3; abundance: -; CDR3aa: CASSYLQGGSPLHF; CDR3nt: TGTGCCAGCAGTTACCTACAGGGTGGTTCACCCCTCCACTTT
d_gene: TRBD2; j_gene: TRBJ2-2; v_gene: TRBV5-1; abundance: -; CDR3aa: CASSTTSGSSGELFF; CDR3nt: TGCGCCAGCAGCACGACTAGCGGGAGTTCCGGGGAGCTGTTTTTT
d_gene: -; j_gene: TRBJ1-4; v_gene: TRBV6-5; abundance: -; CDR3aa: CASSPGTSNEKLFF; CDR3nt: TGTGCCAGCAGCCCCGGGACAAGCAATGAAAAACTGTTTTTT
d_gene: TRBD1; j_gene: TRBJ2-5; v_gene: TRBV11-2; abundance: -; CDR3aa: CASSPGGDGQETQYF; CDR3nt: TGTGCCAGCAGCCCAGGGGGCGACGGCCAAGAGACCCAGTACTTC
d_gene: TRBD1; j_gene: TRBJ1-6; v_gene: TRBV5-4; abundance: -; CDR3aa: CASRTGNSPLHF; CDR3nt: TGTGCCAGCAGGACAGGGAATTCACCCCTCCACTTT
d_gene: -; j_gene: TRBJ1-1; v_gene: TRBV11-3; abundance: -; CDR3aa: CASSLALIEGDTEAFF; CDR3nt: TGTGCCAGCAGTCTCGCCCTTATTGAGGGAGACACTGAAGCTTTCTTT
d_gene: TRBD1; j_gene: TRBJ1-2; v_gene: TRBV6-5; abundance: -; CDR3aa: CASSYGGQAYGYTF; CDR3nt: TGTGCCAGCAGTTACGGGGGACAGGCCTATGGCTACACCTTC
d_gene: TRBD2; j_gene: TRBJ2-1; v_gene: TRBV9; abundance: -; CDR3aa: CASSPSGRANNEQFF; CDR3nt: TGTGCCAGCAGCCCTAGCGGGAGGGCGAACAATGAGCAGTTCTTC
d_gene: -; j_gene: TRBJ1-2; v_gene: TRBV19; abundance: once; CDR3aa: CASSMGAIYGYTF; CDR3nt: TGTGCCAGTAGTATGGGGGCAATTTATGGCTACACCTTC
d_gene: TRBD1; j_gene: TRBJ2-2; v_gene: TRBV5-5; abundance: few; CDR3aa: CASSSGDRLVGELFF; CDR3nt: TGTGCCAGCAGCTCGGGGGACAGGTTGGTCGGGGAGCTGTTTTTT
d_gene: -; j_gene: TRBJ1-5; v_gene: TRBV5-5; abundance: once; CDR3aa: CASSPGSPGEPQHF; CDR3nt: TGTGCCAGCAGCCCGGGGTCTCCCGGTGAGCCCCAGCATTTT
d_gene: -; j_gene: TRBJ2-4; v_gene: TRBV28; abundance: -; CDR3aa: CASSVVRGSIQYF; CDR3nt: TGTGCCAGCAGCGTCGTCCGAGGGAGCATTCAGTACTTC
d_gene: TRBD1; j_gene: TRBJ1-1; v_gene: TRBV7-2; abundance: -; CDR3aa: CASSSWGQGGSSFF; CDR3nt: TGTGCCAGCAGCTCGTGGGGACAGGGTGGTAGTTCTTTCTTT
d_gene: TRBD2; j_gene: TRBJ2-1; v_gene: TRBV19; abundance: -; CDR3aa: CASSPPSGAYNEQFF; CDR3nt: TGTGCCAGTAGTCCGCCTAGCGGAGCCTACAATGAGCAGTTCTTC
d_gene: -; j_gene: TRBJ1-2; v_gene: TRBV7-2; abundance: -; CDR3aa: CASSLGSSFYGYTF; CDR3nt: TGTGCCAGCAGCTTGGGCAGCAGCTTCTATGGCTACACCTTC
d_gene: -; j_gene: TRBJ1-5; v_gene: TRBV10-1; abundance: -; CDR3aa: CASSEAPNEGEQESSGQPQHF; CDR3nt: TGCGCCAGCAGTGAGGCCCCTAATGAGGGGGAGCAGGAGAGCTCGGGGCAGCCCCAGCATTTT
d_gene: TRBD2; j_gene: TRBJ2-7; v_gene: TRBV30; abundance: -; CDR3aa: CAWSRPSGLAGSYEQYF; CDR3nt: TGTGCCTGGAGTCGTCCCTCGGGACTAGCGGGGTCCTACGAGCAGTACTTC
d_gene: TRBD2; j_gene: TRBJ2-1; v_gene: TRBV18; abundance: few; CDR3aa: CASSPLGTSGRGEQFF; CDR3nt: TGTGCCAGCTCACCTCTCGGGACTAGCGGGAGGGGTGAGCAGTTCTTC
d_gene: TRBD2; j_gene: TRBJ2-1; v_gene: TRBV5-1; abundance: -; CDR3aa: CASSPGTSAVEQFF; CDR3nt: TGCGCCAGCAGCCCGGGGACTAGCGCCGTTGAGCAGTTCTTC
d_gene: TRBD2; j_gene: TRBJ2-5; v_gene: TRBV5-1; abundance: -; CDR3aa: CASSLRAGGEKTQYF; CDR3nt: TGCGCCAGCAGCTTGAGAGCGGGAGGGGAAAAGACCCAGTACTTC
d_gene: -; j_gene: TRBJ1-1; v_gene: TRBV7-2; abundance: -; CDR3aa: CASSPRGTVNTEAFF; CDR3nt: TGTGCCAGCAGCCCAAGGGGGACGGTGAACACTGAAGCTTTCTTT
d_gene: -; j_gene: TRBJ2-7; v_gene: TRBV27; abundance: -; CDR3aa: CASSFGGSKYF; CDR3nt: TGTGCCAGCAGTTTTGGGGGGAGTAAGTACTTC
d_gene: -; j_gene: TRBJ2-5; v_gene: TRBV15; abundance: -; CDR3aa: CATSTGHGETQYF; CDR3nt: TGTGCCACCAGCACAGGGCACGGCGAGACCCAGTACTTC
d_gene: TRBD2; j_gene: TRBJ2-1; v_gene: TRBV6-2/TRBV6-3; abundance: -; CDR3aa: CASSYSISSGISNEQFF; CDR3nt: TGTGCCAGCAGTTACTCGATTAGTAGCGGGATAAGCAATGAGCAGTTCTTC
d_gene: -; j_gene: TRBJ1-1; v_gene: TRBV7-2; abundance: -; CDR3aa: CASSLIAQGLTEAFF; CDR3nt: TGTGCCAGCAGCTTAATCGCACAGGGCTTAACTGAAGCTTTCTTT
d_gene: TRBD2; j_gene: TRBJ2-1; v_gene: TRBV5-1; abundance: -; CDR3aa: CASSSSTSGRINEQFF; CDR3nt: TGCGCCAGCAGCTCCTCGACTAGCGGGAGGATCAATGAGCAGTTCTTC
d_gene: -; j_gene: TRBJ1-1; v_gene: TRBV2; abundance: -; CDR3aa: CASSETGREAFF; CDR3nt: TGTGCCAGCAGTGAAACAGGTCGTGAAGCTTTCTTT
d_gene: -; j_gene: TRBJ2-7; v_gene: TRBV5-4; abundance: few; CDR3aa: CASSRTGTGVAEQYF; CDR3nt: TGTGCCAGCAGCAGAACCGGGACTGGCGTCGCCGAGCAGTACTTC
d_gene: -; j_gene: TRBJ1-2; v_gene: TRBV3-1/TRBV3-2; abundance: -; CDR3aa: CASSQGTDRLYGYTF; CDR3nt: TGTGCCAGCAGCCAAGGGACCGACAGGCTCTATGGCTACACCTTC
d_gene: TRBD1; j_gene: TRBJ1-1; v_gene: TRBV5-1; abundance: -; CDR3aa: CASSLVQGSTEAFF; CDR3nt: TGCGCCAGCAGCTTGGTACAGGGGAGCACTGAAGCTTTCTTT
d_gene: TRBD1; j_gene: TRBJ1-2; v_gene: TRBV6-5; abundance: -; CDR3aa: CASSSVTGAGYTF; CDR3nt: TGTGCCAGCAGTTCAGTGACAGGGGCCGGCTACACCTTC
d_gene: TRBD2; j_gene: TRBJ2-3; v_gene: TRBV7-2; abundance: -; CDR3aa: CASSWTSGRAVTDTQYF; CDR3nt: TGTGCGTCCAGCTGGACTAGCGGGAGGGCCGTCACAGATACGCAGTATTTT
d_gene: TRBD1; j_gene: TRBJ1-6; v_gene: TRBV13; abundance: few; CDR3aa: CASSAKSGTGASPLHF; CDR3nt: TGTGCCAGCAGCGCGAAGTCCGGGACAGGGGCTTCACCCCTCCACTTT
d_gene: TRBD1; j_gene: TRBJ1-2; v_gene: TRBV7-8; abundance: -; CDR3aa: CASTLSGGQARYTF; CDR3nt: TGTGCCAGCACCCTATCCGGGGGACAGGCCCGCTACACCTTC
d_gene: TRBD1; j_gene: TRBJ1-5; v_gene: TRBV24-1; abundance: -; CDR3aa: CATSDSDRDNQPQHF; CDR3nt: TGTGCCACCAGTGATTCGGACAGGGACAATCAGCCCCAGCATTTT
d_gene: TRBD2; j_gene: TRBJ2-3; v_gene: TRBV4-3; abundance: -; CDR3aa: CASSQSGASTDTQYF; CDR3nt: TGCGCCAGCAGCCAGAGCGGGGCGAGCACAGATACGCAGTATTTT
d_gene: TRBD2; j_gene: TRBJ2-7; v_gene: TRBV4-1; abundance: -; CDR3aa: CASSHSPGAGGYEQYF; CDR3nt: TGCGCCAGCTCCCACTCGCCCGGGGCGGGAGGCTACGAGCAGTACTTC
d_gene: -; j_gene: TRBJ2-7; v_gene: TRBV3-1/TRBV3-2; abundance: -; CDR3aa: CASSQDVGTEGEQYF; CDR3nt: TGTGCCAGCAGCCAAGATGTCGGGACTGAGGGCGAGCAGTACTTC
d_gene: -; j_gene: TRBJ2-1; v_gene: TRBV19; abundance: -; CDR3aa: CASRPLEQLYNEQFF; CDR3nt: TGTGCCAGTAGACCTCTAGAACAACTGTACAATGAGCAGTTCTTC